These 6 T cell receptor beta chains came from one sample sequenced in a study of CD8 T cells in Susac syndrome. Reverse transcription of roughly 0.5 to 1 ug RNA used random hexamers. One entry per CDR3 protein, called by TCRdb with MiXCR from the immunoSEQ multiplex PCR reads. The top ten hold 0.5% to 0.6% of the sample, which has about 64,000 distinct CDR3 sequences, over 85% seen once. The sequencing input was CD8+ T cells from PBMCs. All receptors derive from a human donor with multiple sclerosis.

This chain connects TRBV12-3 or TRBV12-4 to TRBJ2-2; the match to TRBD2 covers 8 bases. This CDR3 comprises 15 residues. Trimming cost V 5 bases and J 7 bases; bases outside gene matches: 9. CDR3 bases: TGTGCCAGCAGTCCGACTAGCGAGGTTGACGGGGAGCTGTTTTTT. Its protein product is CASSPTSEVDGELFF.

The chain recombines TRBV13 with TRBJ2-3; D may be TRBD2 (6 bases). Germline assignment: CDR1 PRHDT and CDR2 FYEKMQ (reference sequence). Trimming removed 5 bases at V and 6 bases at J, with 15 bases between. This CDR3 has 14 residues. This CDR3 is CASSPSSAGDTQYF. CDR3 DNA: TGTGCCAGCAGCCCTTCCTCGGCGGGGGATACGCAGTATTTT.

This clonotype showed up just once. The rearrangement joins TRBV29-1 to TRBJ2-2, with D uncertain. The CDR3 has 16 residues. Germline V gene data show CDR1 as SQVTM and CDR2 as ANQGSEA. V was shortened by 5 bases and J by 2 bases, with 18 bases between the two germline ends. CDR3: CSVSREGLGNTGELFF. The CDR3 DNA is TGCAGCGTTTCTCGAGAAGGGTTAGGTAACACCGGGGAGCTGTTTTTT.

The CDR3 sequence is CASSLAGNRRNYGYTF. In DNA form, the CDR3 reads TGTGCCAGCAGCTTGGCCGGTAACAGGCGAAACTATGGCTACACCTTC. The V and J genes are TRBV5-7 and TRBJ1-2; TRBD1 might be the D (5 bases). TRBV5-7 is assigned to the ORF class and has an uncertain function. The germline V and J ends were trimmed by 0 bases and 2 bases, with 14 bases remaining between them. This CDR3 spans 16 amino acids.

The rearrangement uses TRBV27 and TRBJ2-7, with a possible D match to TRBD1 (5 bases). Trimming took off 2 bases at V and 1 base at J, with 9 bases between the two ends. Germline loops: CDR1 MNHEY, CDR2 SMNVEV (reference sequence). The CDR3 consists of 14 residues. CDR3 DNA sequence: TGTGCCAGCAGTTTACAAGGGGCATCCTACGAGCAGTACTTC. Translation gives CASSLQGASYEQYF.

The chain uses TRBV29-1 and TRBJ2-7; 9 nucleotides align to TRBD1. CDR3 length: 13 residues. The junction had 4 bases not matched to a gene; V was cut back by 1 base and J by 6 bases. Germline loops: CDR1 SQVTM, CDR2 ANQGSEA. In DNA, the CDR3 is TGCAGCGTTGAAGTCCCGACAGGGGGCGAGCAGTACTTC. Protein: CSVEVPTGGEQYF.